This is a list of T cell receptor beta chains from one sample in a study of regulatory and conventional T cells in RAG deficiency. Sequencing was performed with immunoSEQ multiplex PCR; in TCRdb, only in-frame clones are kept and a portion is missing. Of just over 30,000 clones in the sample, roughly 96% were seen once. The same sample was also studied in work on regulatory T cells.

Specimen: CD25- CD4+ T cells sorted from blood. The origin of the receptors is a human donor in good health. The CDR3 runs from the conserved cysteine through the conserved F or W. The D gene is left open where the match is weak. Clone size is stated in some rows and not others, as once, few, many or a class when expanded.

TGCGCCAGCAGCTTTATTCCACAGGGTATGTCCTACGAGCAGTACTTC CASSFIPQGMSYEQYF TRBV5-1 . TRBJ2-7 .
TGTGCCAGCAGTTTCCGACTAGCGGGTCAAGAGCAGTACTTC CASSFRLAGQEQYF TRBV6-5 . TRBJ2-7 TRBD2
TGTGCCAGCAGTTCATCGGAGGCCAATGAGCAGTTCTTC CASSSSEANEQFF TRBV2 . TRBJ2-1 .
TGTGCCAGCAGCGTAGATCCGGGGATGGGCTATGGCTACACCTTC CASSVDPGMGYGYTF TRBV9 . TRBJ1-2 .
TGTGCCGGTCGGGGAGGCTACGAGCAGTACTTC CAGRGGYEQYF TRBV2 . TRBJ2-7 .
TGTGCCAGCAGTGCAATACAGGGGACATATGGCTACACCTTC CASSAIQGTYGYTF TRBV16 . TRBJ1-2 TRBD1
TGTGCCAGCAGCTTAGAACAGGGCCCTTACGAGCAGTACTTC CASSLEQGPYEQYF TRBV7-2 once TRBJ2-7 .
TGTGCCAGCAGCCCCCAGCAGGGGAGGAACACTGAAGCTTTCTTT CASSPQQGRNTEAFF TRBV6-5 . TRBJ1-1 .
TGTGCCAGCAGTTTAACCGGGACACCAAACACTGAAGCTTTCTTT CASSLTGTPNTEAFF TRBV5-5 . TRBJ1-1 .
TGTGCCAGCAGCTTGGGCCAACTAGGCAGTACGCAGTATTTT CASSLGQLGSTQYF TRBV7-2 . TRBJ2-3 .
TGCGCCAGCAGCCAAGGTCAGAACAGGGACTATGGCTACACCTTC CASSQGQNRDYGYTF TRBV4-1 . TRBJ1-2 .
TGTGCCTCCGGACAGGACGGGTACGAGCAGTACTTC CASGQDGYEQYF TRBV30 . TRBJ2-7 TRBD1
TGTGCCAGCAGCTTAGTTCGACTAGAGCAGTACTTC CASSLVRLEQYF TRBV11-1 . TRBJ2-7 .
TGTGCCAGCAGCTTGGAAGGGGTTACTGAAGCTTTCTTT CASSLEGVTEAFF TRBV5-5 . TRBJ1-1 .
TGTGCCAGCAGCTTTAACAGTAAGGACACCATATATTTT CASSFNSKDTIYF TRBV7-8 . TRBJ1-3 .
TGTGCCAGCAGTTTACAGGGTCGATACGAGCAGTACTTC CASSLQGRYEQYF TRBV6-5 . TRBJ2-7 .
TGCGCCAGCAAGCGGACCGCTAATGAAAAACTGTTTTTT CASKRTANEKLFF TRBV2 . TRBJ1-4 .
TGTGCCAGCATCCCCTGGTCGGCAGGGGTTGAGCAGTACTTC CASIPWSAGVEQYF TRBV28 . TRBJ2-7 .
TGTGCCAGCAGCTTAAATGCCCTGGTGAACGAGCAGTACTTC CASSLNALVNEQYF TRBV7-3 . TRBJ2-7 .
TGTGCCAGCAGCTTAGTTTTAGGGCAGGGTGGCTACACCTTC CASSLVLGQGGYTF TRBV7-2 . TRBJ1-2 .
TGTGCCAGCAGCGTAGTGGGGCAGGGGGCCGATGGCTACACCTTC CASSVVGQGADGYTF TRBV9 once TRBJ1-2 TRBD1
TGTGCCAGCTCACCTCAGGGAGGGGGTCAAGGCCTAGCCTCATACAATGAGCAGTTCTTC CASSPQGGGQGLASYNEQFF TRBV18 . TRBJ2-1 .
TGTGCCAGCACCTTAGGACAGGGAAACACCATATATTTT CASTLGQGNTIYF TRBV6-1 . TRBJ1-3 .
TGCGCCAGCAGCCCAACCGGGACAGGGATATATGGCTACACCTTC CASSPTGTGIYGYTF TRBV4-1 . TRBJ1-2 TRBD1
TGTGCCACAACACTTCTAGCGGTAAACTACAATGAGCAGTTCTTC CATTLLAVNYNEQFF TRBV6-1 . TRBJ2-1 TRBD2
TGCAGTGCTATTCGTGAAAAACTGTTTTTT CSAIREKLFF TRBV20-1 . TRBJ1-4 .
TGTGCCAGCTCATCCCCGGGACATCTAAATTCACCCCTCCACTTT CASSSPGHLNSPLHF TRBV18 . TRBJ1-6 .
TGTGCCAGCAGCTGGTTTGCTGGGGCTAGCACAGATACGCAGTATTTT CASSWFAGASTDTQYF TRBV7-2 . TRBJ2-3 .
TGTGCCAGCAGTTACTCCAACAGGGGTAACTATGGCTACACCTTC CASSYSNRGNYGYTF TRBV6-5 . TRBJ1-2 TRBD1
TGTGCCAGCAGCGGGCAGGGGCGGGAAAAACTGTTTTTT CASSGQGREKLFF TRBV7-9 . TRBJ1-4 .
TGTGCCAGTAGTAGGCGCAGGGCAGAGACCCAGTACTTC CASSRRRAETQYF TRBV19 . TRBJ2-5 .
TGTGCCAGCAGTTACCATGGAGGTTCAGCGGTTGAGCAGTACTTC CASSYHGGSAVEQYF TRBV6-6 . TRBJ2-7 .
TGTGCCACGCCGGCGGGGGCAAATGAGCAGTTCTTC CATPAGANEQFF TRBV7-9 . TRBJ2-1 .
TGTGCCAGCAGCGCTAAAGCTGGGACAGAGTACAATGAGCAGTTCTTC CASSAKAGTEYNEQFF TRBV21-1 . TRBJ2-1 .
TGCGCCAGCAGCTTAACAGGGAACAATCAGCCCCAGCATTTT CASSLTGNNQPQHF TRBV5-1 once TRBJ1-5 .
TGTGCCTGGAGAGCACGGGAAAAACTGTTTTTT CAWRAREKLFF TRBV30 . TRBJ1-4 .
TGTGCCAGCACCCTAGGGATAGCGGCCCACCAGCTTCGTACGCAGTATTTT CASTLGIAAHQLRTQYF TRBV6-4 . TRBJ2-3 .
TGTGCCAGCAGCTTAGGAGTCGGTACCTTCTCCTCTGGAAACACCATATATTTT CASSLGVGTFSSGNTIYF TRBV7-2 . TRBJ1-3 .
TGTGCCTGGAGTGTAAAGGACAGACCTTTAGGGTATGGCTACACCTTC CAWSVKDRPLGYGYTF TRBV30 . TRBJ1-2 .
TGTGCCAGCAGCTTATTTCTCCAGGGGGCAGGGTATGGCTACACCTTC CASSLFLQGAGYGYTF TRBV7-2 . TRBJ1-2 TRBD1
TGTGCCAGCAGCCCCGACCCGGGGGAGACCCAGTACTTC CASSPDPGETQYF TRBV9 . TRBJ2-5 .
TGTGCCAGCAGCTTTAGCCGGGGGGCCAATCAGCCCCAGCATTTT CASSFSRGANQPQHF TRBV11-2 . TRBJ1-5 .
TGTGCCATCAGTTCACCGGGACAGGAGGGGGAGGCCTTC CAISSPGQEGEAF TRBV10-3 . TRBJ1-2 TRBD1
TGTGCCAGTAGTAGACAGGGGACCTATGGCTACACCTTC CASSRQGTYGYTF TRBV19 . TRBJ1-2 TRBD1